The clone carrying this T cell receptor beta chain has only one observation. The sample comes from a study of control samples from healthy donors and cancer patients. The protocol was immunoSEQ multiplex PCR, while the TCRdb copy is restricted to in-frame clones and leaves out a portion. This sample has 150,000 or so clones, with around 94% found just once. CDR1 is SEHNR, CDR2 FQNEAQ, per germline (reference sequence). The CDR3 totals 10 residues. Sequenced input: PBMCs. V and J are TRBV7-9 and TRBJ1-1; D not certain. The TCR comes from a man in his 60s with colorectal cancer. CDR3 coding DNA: TGTGGTTCAGGGAACACTGAAGCTTTCTTT. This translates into CGSGNTEAFF.